This entry lists 8 T cell receptor beta chains sequenced from one sample in a study of control samples from healthy donors and cancer patients. Method: immunoSEQ multiplex PCR; TCRdb's copy keeps in-frame clones and lacks some. In the table there are about 230,000 clones, roughly four fifths of which are singletons. Sequenced: PBMCs. These receptors were obtained from a woman in her sixties or seventies with lung cancer.

The chain joins TRBV4-1 to TRBJ2-2, with 8 bases matching TRBD2. The CDR3 runs to 16 residues. Germline-derived CDR1 and CDR2 are MGHRA and YSYEKL. Trimming took 1 base from V and 7 from J; bases not matched to a gene: 8. The CDR3: CASSQGWTSRSGELFF. The CDR3 nucleotides are TGCGCCAGCAGCCAAGGATGGACTAGCCGTAGCGGGGAGCTGTTTTTT.

This clone was counted once. The chain has TRBV11-3 and TRBJ2-1; D may be TRBD1 (5 bases). CDR3 length: 13 amino acids. Trimming pared 2 bases from V and 10 bases from J, leaving 12 bases between. In germline, CDR1 is SGHNT, CDR2 YENEEA. The CDR3 DNA reads TGTGCCAGCAGCTTATCTCAGGGTGAAGAGCAGTTCTTC. It codes for CASSLSQGEEQFF.

In its sample, this clone was seen a few times. The chain combines TRBV11-2 with TRBJ1-5; D gene unclear. Germline V gene lookup returns CDR1 SGHAT and CDR2 FQNNGV. Trimming pared 0 bases from V and 2 bases from J, leaving 11 bases between. This CDR3 contains 16 residues. The CDR3 region has the DNA TGTGCCAGCAGCTTAGATGTTAGTCGGGGCAATCAGCCCCAGCATTTT. Protein product: CASSLDVSRGNQPQHF.

The J gene is TRBJ1-5, the V gene TRBV6-5, with TRBD1 matching over 7 bases. Germline V gene data show CDR1 as MNHEY and CDR2 as SVGAGI. V was pared by 6 bases and J by 5 bases, with 7 bases of the junction left unmatched. The CDR3 is 14 residues long. CDR3 sequence reads: CASRGGQLDQPQHF. CDR3 in DNA: TGTGCCAGCAGGGGGGGACAGCTGGATCAGCCCCAGCATTTT.

The rearrangement uses TRBV7-9 and TRBJ2-2, with D unresolved. Germline V gene data show CDR1 as SEHNR and CDR2 as FQNEAQ (reference sequence). V lost 5 bases and J 3 bases, leaving 4 bases between the germline ends. The CDR3 covers 12 residues. CDR3 in amino acids: CASSPDTGELFF. DNA for the CDR3: TGTGCCAGCAGCCCGGACACCGGGGAGCTGTTTTTT.

The chain couples TRBV12-3 or TRBV12-4 to TRBJ2-1, with 8 nucleotides matching TRBD2. This CDR3 is built from 13 residues. V lost 6 bases, J lost 15 bases, and 13 bases stayed unmatched. The CDR3 nucleotides read TGTGCCAGCAGGGGGACTAGTCCTCCTAACGCGTTCTTC. It translates to CASRGTSPPNAFF.

The chain joins TRBV6-6 to TRBJ1-2; D not resolved. Germline CDR1 MNHNY, CDR2 SVGAGI (reference sequence). The CDR3 is made up of 14 amino acids. V was cut by 6 bases and J by 5 bases, with 16 bases left in between. The CDR3 region has the DNA TGTGCCAGCAGAGGACGGGAGCGAGTTTATGGCTACACCTTC. This translates into CASRGRERVYGYTF.

The chain joins TRBV4-2 to TRBJ2-1; D not certain. The V end was cut by 2 bases, the J end by 7 bases, with 6 bases between. Germline loops: CDR1 LGHNA, CDR2 YNFKEQ. The CDR3 is 12 residues long. CDR3 nucleotide sequence: TGTGCCAGCAGCCAAATAGAGAATGAGCAGTTCTTC. Translating gives CASSQIENEQFF.